These T cell receptor beta chains were read from a single sample in a study of tumor-infiltrating lymphocytes in primary liver carcinoma. TCRdb reanalysed the multiplex PCR reads using MiXCR and keeps one entry per CDR3 protein. The sample lists roughly 120,000 distinct CDR3 sequences; 64% were seen once. Sequencing input: liver tumor tissue from sampling region 3. Receptors originate from a woman aged 60-75 years with primary liver carcinoma and hepatitis B virus infection. The CDR3 runs from the conserved cysteine through the conserved F or W. A D gene is named only where the DNA matches it firmly. Rows give clone size only sometimes, using once, few, many, or a class for an expanded clone.

CASNSGHLSIDTQYF	TGTGCCAGCAACTCGGGACACCTTAGCATAGATACGCAGTATTTT	.	TRBJ2-3	few	TRBV11-2
CAGGASGLENTQYF	TGTGCCGGCGGCGCATCGGGCCTCGAGAATACGCAGTATTTT	.	TRBJ2-3	.	TRBV5-6
CASSYGRAFNEQFF	TGCGCCAGCAGCTACGGGAGGGCCTTCAATGAGCAGTTCTTC	TRBD2	TRBJ2-1	many	TRBV5-1
CASSFPGVLGYIF	TGTGCCAGCAGCTTCCCTGGGGTCCTTGGCTACATCTTC	.	TRBJ1-2	.	TRBV11-2
CASSLPRGGNSETQYF	TGTGCCAGCAGCTTGCCCCGGGGGGGGAACTCAGAGACCCAGTACTTC	TRBD2	TRBJ2-5	.	TRBV5-4
CASSETPTSGRAGEQFF	TGCGCCAGCAGCGAAACCCCCACTAGCGGGAGGGCCGGTGAGCAGTTCTTC	TRBD2	TRBJ2-1	few	TRBV5-1
CASSGSGKRYEQYF	TGTGCCAGCAGTGGGTCGGGCAAGAGATACGAGCAGTACTTC	.	TRBJ2-7	.	TRBV6-1
CTPVKRTPPGQGEGNMNTEAFF	TGCACTCCTGTGAAGCGGACGCCGCCGGGACAGGGCGAGGGGAACATGAACACTGAAGCTTTCTTT	TRBD1	TRBJ1-1	few	TRBV29-1
CASSFLVGVSVGELFF	TGTGCCAGCAGCTTCCTAGTGGGAGTGAGCGTCGGGGAGCTGTTTTTT	.	TRBJ2-2	.	TRBV11-2
CAISVLGTGDMDTGELFF	TGTGCCATCAGCGTACTCGGTACGGGGGACATGGACACCGGGGAGCTGTTTTTT	.	TRBJ2-2	.	TRBV7-8
CASSTGQQGSPLHF	TGTGCCAGCAGTACAGGGCAACAGGGGTCACCCCTCCACTTT	TRBD1	TRBJ1-6	many	TRBV6-6
CASSPTGGPDTQYF	TGTGCCAGCAGCCCAACAGGGGGCCCAGATACGCAGTATTTT	TRBD1	TRBJ2-3	.	TRBV7-9
CASSRDRGGNEQFF	TGTGCCAGCAGCCGGGACAGGGGAGGCAATGAGCAGTTCTTC	TRBD1	TRBJ2-1	.	TRBV28
CASSFYSGTGGWNTEAFF	TGCGCCAGCAGCTTTTACTCCGGGACAGGTGGTTGGAACACTGAAGCTTTCTTT	TRBD1	TRBJ1-1	.	TRBV5-1
CTSSSRGTSGSRGTQYF	TGTACCAGCAGCTCCCGAGGGACTAGCGGGAGCCGAGGTACGCAGTATTTC	TRBD2	TRBJ2-3	.	TRBV11-3